This T cell receptor (beta chain) was sequenced in a study of post-analysis software for immune sequencing data. Per the germline V gene, CDR1 is DFQATT and CDR2 is SNEGSKA (reference sequence). CDR3 length: 19 residues. Unmatched junction bases numbered 11, after V lost 0 bases and J lost 2 bases. This clonotype turned up a few times. Antigen unknown. Incorporated into the TCR beta cDNA libraries were unique molecular identifiers, which served to reduce PCR and sequencing biases. Input populations of about 0.95 to 10 million T cells gave rise to about 480,000 cDNA molecules. TCRdb recomputed calls from the PCR reads with MiXCR, one row per CDR3 protein. The sample lists more than 500,000 distinct CDR3 sequences, roughly 34% occurring once. Findings of the study overall: Significantly lower normalized Chao1 diversity was seen in multiple sclerosis patients than in controls. There were several TRBV segments more frequent in patients than controls, and TRBV5-6, TRBV5-1 and TRBV20-1 were among them. Same-batch samples co-clustered strongly by F measure.

The chain has TRBV20-1 and TRBJ2-3; the match to TRBD2 covers 13 bases. The source is a girl younger than 18 with multiple sclerosis. The specimen was blood. CDR3 amino acids: CSAREDVGTSGTPTDTQYF. The CDR3 region has the DNA TGCAGTGCTAGAGAGGACGTCGGGACTAGCGGGACCCCCACAGATACGCAGTATTTT.